Below are 24 T cell receptor beta chains sequenced from a single sample in a study of blood T cell repertoires in COVID-19. Measured with immunoSEQ multiplex PCR; TCRdb has only the in-frame clones, and not every one. The sample carries about 130,000 clones, 80% to 90% recorded once. Material: peripheral blood. The receptors originated from a human donor in a cohort sampled during active COVID-19.

This clone was seen a single time. This chain connects TRBV5-4 to TRBJ1-6; D gene ambiguous. V dropped 7 bases and J dropped 5 bases, with 16 bases sitting between them. This CDR3 has 15 residues. Germline V lookup: CDR1 SGHNT, CDR2 YYREEE (reference sequence). The CDR3 nucleotides read TGTGCCAGCGCCGAGACACCAGTTAATAATTCACCCCTCCACTTT. Translation: CASAETPVNNSPLHF.

The rearrangement joins TRBV12-3 or TRBV12-4 to TRBJ1-2; TRBD1 might be the D (5 bases). Trimming took off 7 bases at V and 8 bases at J, with 14 bases between the two ends. This CDR3 has 12 amino acids. CDR3 protein: CASTDSFGGYTF. The CDR3 region has the DNA TGTGCCAGCACCGACAGTTTCGGCGGCTACACCTTC.

This chain links TRBV5-6 with TRBJ1-1, with TRBD1 identical over 10 bases. The CDR3 has 14 amino acids. Germline V lookup: CDR1 SGHDT, CDR2 YYEEEE. V was clipped by 5 bases and J by 4 bases; unmatched bases: 5. This chain's CDR3 is CASRDRGGTTEAFF. CDR3 DNA sequence: TGTGCCAGCAGGGACAGGGGGGGCACCACTGAAGCTTTCTTT.

The CDR3, as DNA: TGTGCCAGCAGTCGAACCCTGGAGGGGTGGAAGACCCAGTACTTC. Protein: CASSRTLEGWKTQYF. This chain joins TRBV2 and TRBJ2-5, with D possibly TRBD2 on 6 matching bases. V shed 5 bases and J shed 6 bases, with 19 bases lying between them. The CDR3 sequence is 15 residues long. CDR1 is SNHLY and CDR2 is FYNNEI in the germline V gene.

This chain uses TRBV28 with TRBJ1-2; 9 bases match TRBD1. In germline, CDR1 is MDHEN, CDR2 SYDVKM. There are 13 residues in the CDR3. J was trimmed by 7 bases and V by 6 bases; bases with no gene match: 6. CDR3 protein: CASRLTGGSGYTF. The CDR3 region has the DNA TGTGCCAGCAGGCTAACAGGGGGCAGTGGCTACACCTTC.

J is TRBJ1-5 and V is TRBV27, with 9 bases aligning to TRBD1. Germline lookup yields CDR1 MNHEY and CDR2 SMNVEV (reference sequence). With V trimmed by 5 bases and J by 3 bases, 17 bases remained unmatched. The CDR3 has 19 amino acids. The CDR3 coding sequence is TGTGCCAGCAGTGCAACCGGGACAGGGTGGTCCAGGTACAATCAGCCCCAGCATTTT. It is translated as CASSATGTGWSRYNQPQHF.

The chain combines TRBV5-1 with TRBJ2-6, with D unclear. The CDR3 covers 14 residues. Per the germline V gene, CDR1 is SGHRS and CDR2 is YFSETQ. Trimming removed 4 bases at V and 0 bases at J, with 5 bases between. The CDR3 DNA reads as TGCGCCAGCAGCCCCTCCTCTGGGGCCAACGTCCTGACTTTC. Encoded protein: CASSPSSGANVLTF.

This clone showed up just a few times. V is TRBV7-9 and J is TRBJ2-2, with D perhaps matching TRBD1 (5 bases). Looked up from germline, CDR1 is SEHNR and CDR2 is FQNEAQ (reference sequence). The CDR3 is made up of 13 amino acids. V lost 5 bases and J 6 bases, leaving 10 bases between the germline ends. The CDR3 reads CASSPEQAGELFF. The CDR3 bases are TGTGCCAGCAGCCCCGAACAGGCCGGGGAGCTGTTTTTT.

The CDR3, as DNA: TGTGCCATCAGTGAGTCGGGACAGGGCTACGAGCAGTACTTC. It is translated as CAISESGQGYEQYF. The rearrangement links TRBV10-3 to TRBJ2-7, with 9 bases aligning to TRBD1. Looked up from germline, CDR1 is ENHRY and CDR2 is SYGVKD. The CDR3 runs to 14 residues. V was pared by 0 bases and J by 3 bases, with 0 bases of the junction left unmatched.

The chain recombines TRBV6-1 with TRBJ2-7, with D tentatively TRBD1 (6 bases). Germline lookup yields CDR1 MNHNS and CDR2 SASEGT. V was cut by 3 bases and J by 2 bases, with 11 bases left in between. This CDR3 is 14 amino acids long. The CDR3 nucleotides read TGTGCCAGCAGTGACACACGGACAGCCTACGAGCAGTACTTC. Protein product: CASSDTRTAYEQYF.

DNA of the CDR3: TGTGCCAGCGGACACAACTATGGCTACACCTTC. Translation: CASGHNYGYTF. V gene TRBV2 combines with J gene TRBJ1-2; a weak D match, TRBD1 (5 bases). CDR1 is SNHLY and CDR2 is FYNNEI in the germline V gene. CDR3 length equals 11 residues. V gave up 8 bases and J gave up 2 bases, with 6 bases separating them.

This clone was counted only a few times. The chain carries TRBV3-1 (or the pseudogene TRBV3-2) and TRBJ2-3, with 15 bases identical to TRBD2. The CDR3 is 19 residues long. V shed 3 bases, J shed 3 bases, and the junction held 10 bases outside the gene matches. The germline gives CDR1 LGHDT, CDR2 YNNKEL (reference sequence). This chain's CDR3 is CASSQAWTSGGAGTDTQYF. The CDR3 DNA sequence: TGTGCCAGCAGCCAGGCTTGGACTAGCGGGGGGGCCGGGACAGATACGCAGTATTTT.

The chain couples TRBV7-9 to TRBJ2-5; TRBD2 aligns across 9 bases. The CDR3 length is 15 residues. J gave up 5 bases and V 3 bases, and 7 bases lay outside the gene matches. Germline CDR1 reads SEHNR; CDR2 reads FQNEAQ (reference sequence). The CDR3 region is CASSLLAGTGETQYF. The CDR3 DNA follows: TGTGCCAGCAGCTTGCTAGCGGGAACCGGGGAGACCCAGTACTTC.

The chain joins TRBV7-8 to TRBJ2-1, with 9 bases lining up with TRBD2. The junction had 6 bases not matched to a gene; V was cut back by 1 base and J by 8 bases. CDR1 and CDR2 from the germline V gene are SGHVS and FQNEAQ. This CDR3 is 15 amino acids long. CDR3 amino acids: CASSLVGGGADEQFF. In DNA form, the CDR3 reads TGTGCCAGCAGCTTAGTGGGCGGGGGGGCGGATGAGCAGTTCTTC.

V usage is TRBV6-5 and J usage is TRBJ2-6, with D possibly being TRBD1 (6 bases). CDR1 is MNHEY and CDR2 is SVGAGI in the germline V gene. V was trimmed by 4 bases and J by 3 bases, leaving 10 bases between them. The CDR3 is 15 amino acids. The CDR3 DNA reads TGTGCCAGCAGTTCCAGGGGAAGTGGGGCCAACGTCCTGACTTTC. It is translated as CASSSRGSGANVLTF.

J is TRBJ2-3 and V is TRBV6-4; D gene uncertain. The germline CDR1 and CDR2 sequences are MRHNA and SNTAGT. Trimming shortened V by 5 bases and J by 0 bases, and 12 bases separated the two germline ends. The CDR3 loop spans 15 amino acids. The CDR3 bases are TGTGCCAGCAGTCCTATCCCGACTAGCACAGATACGCAGTATTTT. Protein sequence: CASSPIPTSTDTQYF.

This sequence joins TRBV12-3 or TRBV12-4 and TRBJ2-7; D is possibly TRBD2 (5 bases). The CDR3 contains 12 residues. Trimming pared 2 bases from V and 3 bases from J, leaving 5 bases between. The CDR3 nucleotides read TGTGCCAGCAGTTTACGGGGCTACGAGCAGTACTTC. Its protein product is CASSLRGYEQYF.

The V gene is TRBV2, the J gene TRBJ2-7, with TRBD1 as a possible D gene (6 bases). Between the trimmed V and J ends, which lost 6 bases and 1 base, there was a span of 7 bases. This CDR3 has 12 residues. The germline V gene encodes CDR1 SNHLY and CDR2 FYNNEI. The CDR3 loop reads CASRDRSYEQYF. CDR3 coding DNA: TGTGCCAGCAGGGACAGATCCTACGAGCAGTACTTC.

The CDR3: CASSVVGLGEQFF. CDR3 nucleotide sequence: TGTGCCAGCAGCGTAGTTGGGCTCGGTGAGCAGTTCTTC. This chain uses TRBV9 with TRBJ2-1; D remains unclear. Trimming stripped 0 bases from V and 9 bases from J, with 10 bases between. Germline lookup yields CDR1 SGDLS and CDR2 YYNGEE. The CDR3 has 13 amino acids.

The chain joins TRBV15 to TRBJ1-4, with D unresolved. Germline V CDR1 and CDR2: LNHNV, YYDKDF (reference sequence). This CDR3 contains 20 residues. The ends were cut back, 0 bases at V and 3 bases at J, with 23 bases in the middle. The CDR3 reads CATSRDLAGSARQANEKLFF. The CDR3 DNA reads TGTGCCACCAGCAGAGATTTGGCCGGATCGGCCAGGCAAGCTAATGAAAAACTGTTTTTT.

The chain links TRBV19 to TRBJ1-6; the D is unclear. Trimming left V 6 bases short and J 3 bases short, with 6 bases between. This CDR3 spans 13 amino acids. CDR1 and CDR2 from the germline V gene are LNHDA and SQIVND (reference sequence). This chain's CDR3 is CASSSDYNSPLHF. The CDR3 DNA reads as TGTGCCAGTAGCAGTGACTATAATTCACCCCTCCACTTT.

The chain couples TRBV4-2 to TRBJ2-7, with TRBD2 matching 10 bases. The CDR3 spans 15 residues. The J segment lost 3 bases and the V segment lost 1 base, leaving 3 bases of the junction unmatched. Looked up from germline, CDR1 is LGHNA and CDR2 is YNFKEQ. The chain's CDR3 is CASSQASGGHYEQYF. CDR3 in DNA: TGTGCCAGCAGCCAAGCTAGCGGGGGCCACTACGAGCAGTACTTC.

This chain uses TRBV5-5 with TRBJ1-2, with D unresolved. Germline CDR1 reads SGHKS; CDR2 reads YYEKEE (reference sequence). The CDR3 consists of 13 residues. Trimming took off 0 bases at V and 4 bases at J, with 7 bases between the two ends. The CDR3 DNA sequence: TGTGCCAGCAGCTTGGACAGTTCCTATGGCTACACCTTC. Translated, it gives CASSLDSSYGYTF.

The chain has TRBV5-1 and TRBJ2-1, with no clear D. The CDR3 covers 14 residues. Per the germline V gene, CDR1 is SGHRS and CDR2 is YFSETQ. Trimming took off 1 base at V and 5 bases at J, with 10 bases between the two ends. As DNA, the CDR3 is TGCGCCAGCAGCTTGACGGCAGGAAACAATGAGCAGTTCTTC. This translates into CASSLTAGNNEQFF.